This T cell receptor beta chain stems from a study of beta chain features in type 1 diabetes. Germline V gene lookup returns CDR1 ENHRY and CDR2 SYGVKD. Trimming pared 6 bases from V and 8 bases from J, leaving 13 bases between. This CDR3 is built from 12 residues. Since all of the isolated RNA was reverse transcribed, expressed TCRB transcripts were what got sequenced. Naive, central memory and regulatory T cell samples averaged roughly 3.8 million reads. Sequencing used immunoSEQ multiplex PCR; TCRdb keeps in-frame clones, though not all of them. Of 160,000 or so clones listed, roughly 10% are singletons.

The material sequenced was central memory CD4+ T cells from blood. The chain couples TRBV10-3 to TRBJ1-2; D possibly corresponds to TRBD1 (6 bases). This receptor was identified in a man aged 18 to 29 in good health. The CDR3 reads CAISRGQGGYTF. The DNA of the CDR3 is TGTGCCATCAGCAGGGGACAAGGAGGCTACACCTTC.